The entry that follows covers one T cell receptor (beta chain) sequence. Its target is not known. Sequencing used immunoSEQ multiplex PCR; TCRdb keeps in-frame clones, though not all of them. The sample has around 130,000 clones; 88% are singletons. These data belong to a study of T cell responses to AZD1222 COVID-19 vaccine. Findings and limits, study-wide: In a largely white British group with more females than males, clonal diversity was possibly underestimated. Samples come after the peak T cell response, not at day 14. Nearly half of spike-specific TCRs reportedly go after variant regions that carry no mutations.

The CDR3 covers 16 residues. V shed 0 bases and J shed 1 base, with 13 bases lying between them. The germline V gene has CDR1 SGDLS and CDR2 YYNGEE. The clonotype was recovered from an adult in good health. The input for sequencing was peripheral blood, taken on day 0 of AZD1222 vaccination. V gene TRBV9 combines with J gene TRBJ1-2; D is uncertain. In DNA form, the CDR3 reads TGTGCCAGCAGCGTAGGGGCCCCATTCGATAACTATGGCTACACCTTC. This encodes CASSVGAPFDNYGYTF.